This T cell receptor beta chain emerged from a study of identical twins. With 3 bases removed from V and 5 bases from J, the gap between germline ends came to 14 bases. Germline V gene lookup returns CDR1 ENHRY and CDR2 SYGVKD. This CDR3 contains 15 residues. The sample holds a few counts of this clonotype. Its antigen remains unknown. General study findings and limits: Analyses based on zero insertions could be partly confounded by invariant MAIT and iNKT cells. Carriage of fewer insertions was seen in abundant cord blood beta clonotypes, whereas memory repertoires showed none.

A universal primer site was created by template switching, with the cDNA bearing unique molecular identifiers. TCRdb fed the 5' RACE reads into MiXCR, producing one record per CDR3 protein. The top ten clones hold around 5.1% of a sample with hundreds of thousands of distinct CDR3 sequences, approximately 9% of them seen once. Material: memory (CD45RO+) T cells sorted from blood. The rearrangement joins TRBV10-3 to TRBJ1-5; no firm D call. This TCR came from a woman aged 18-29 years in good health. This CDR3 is CAISETLSRDQPQHF. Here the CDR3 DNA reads TGTGCCATCAGTGAAACACTCTCACGGGATCAGCCCCAGCATTTT.